The source of this T cell receptor (beta chain) is a study of shared clonotypes between healthy human individuals. For the study at large: Per-donor plates numbered three CD4 naive, three CD4 memory, two CD8 naive and one CD8 memory. Study-level findings and limits: Sequencing depth was a factor that was expected to affect clonotype sharing among donors. Naive CD4 clonotypes were shared across a few donors at roughly 5.5%.

The CDR3 loop spans 18 amino acids. Regarding this clone: No antigen is known for it.

Naive-designated CD8 cells lacked CD45RO, were positively enriched for CCR7, and omitted terminally differentiated effector memory CD45RA+ cells. Every contributor of samples was a Caucasian grown-up residing in Nashville, Tennessee. Produced via immunoSEQ multiplex PCR; TCRdb's table is partial and in-frame only. The sample shows approximately 2,200,000 clones, 85% to 95% of them seen only once. Specimen: naive CD8+ T cells from PBMCs. The V call is TRBV1, the J call TRBJ2-1; the D call of TRBD2 is as the table states it, not checked on the DNA. TRBV1 is termed a pseudogene. The origin of this receptor is a man between 18 and 35 years old in good health. Some clones in this sample may be carry-over from other donors' samples. The CDR3 bases are TGCACCAGCAGCCAAGAATATATCCTGGGGAGAACCGACAATGAGCAGTTCTTC. It specifies CTSSQEYILGRTDNEQFF.